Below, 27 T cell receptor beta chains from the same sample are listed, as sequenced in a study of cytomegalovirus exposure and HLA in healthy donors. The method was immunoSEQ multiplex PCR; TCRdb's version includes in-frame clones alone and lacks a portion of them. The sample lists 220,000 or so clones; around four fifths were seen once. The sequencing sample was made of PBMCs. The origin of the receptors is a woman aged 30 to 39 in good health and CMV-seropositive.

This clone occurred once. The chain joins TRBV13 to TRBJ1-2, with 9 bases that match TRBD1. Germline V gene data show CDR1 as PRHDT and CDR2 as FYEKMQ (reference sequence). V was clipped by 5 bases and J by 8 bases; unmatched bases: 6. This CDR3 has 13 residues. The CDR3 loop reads CASSARTGDGYTF. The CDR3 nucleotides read TGTGCCAGCAGCGCCCGGACAGGGGACGGCTACACCTTC. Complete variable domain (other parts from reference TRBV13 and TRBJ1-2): AAGVIQSPRHLIKEKRETATLKCYPIPRHDTVYWYQQGPGQDPQFLISFYEKMQSDKGSIPDRFSAQQFSDYHSELNMSSLELGDSALYFCASSARTGDGYTFGSGTRLTVV.

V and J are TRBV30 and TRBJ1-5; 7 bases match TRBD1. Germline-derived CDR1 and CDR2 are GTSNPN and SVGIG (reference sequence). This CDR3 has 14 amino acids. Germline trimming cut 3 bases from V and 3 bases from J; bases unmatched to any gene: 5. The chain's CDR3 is CAWSGGGFNQPQHF. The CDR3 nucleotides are TGTGCCTGGAGCGGAGGGGGCTTCAATCAGCCCCAGCATTTT.

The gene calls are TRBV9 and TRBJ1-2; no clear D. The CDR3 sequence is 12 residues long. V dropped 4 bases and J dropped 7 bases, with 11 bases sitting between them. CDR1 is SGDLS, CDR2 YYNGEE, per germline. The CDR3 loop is CASSTWTSGYTF. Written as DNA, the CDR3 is TGTGCCAGCAGCACATGGACGAGTGGCTACACCTTC.

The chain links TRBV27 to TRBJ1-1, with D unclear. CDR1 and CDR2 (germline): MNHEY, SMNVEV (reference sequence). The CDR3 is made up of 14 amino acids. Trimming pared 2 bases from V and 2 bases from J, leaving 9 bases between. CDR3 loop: CASSLKQSNTEAFF. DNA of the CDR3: TGTGCCAGCAGTTTAAAACAGTCTAACACTGAAGCTTTCTTT.

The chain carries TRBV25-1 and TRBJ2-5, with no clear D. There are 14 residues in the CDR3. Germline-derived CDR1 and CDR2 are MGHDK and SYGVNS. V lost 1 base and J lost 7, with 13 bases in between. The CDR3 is CASSEWNEVGTQYF. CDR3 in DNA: TGTGCCAGCAGTGAATGGAACGAAGTGGGGACCCAGTACTTC.

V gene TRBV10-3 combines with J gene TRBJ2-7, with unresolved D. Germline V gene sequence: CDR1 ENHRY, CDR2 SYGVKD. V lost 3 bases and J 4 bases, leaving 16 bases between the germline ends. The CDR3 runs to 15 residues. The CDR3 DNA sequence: TGTGCCATCAGTGAAACGGCAGACCCAATTTACGAGCAGTACTTC. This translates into CAISETADPIYEQYF.

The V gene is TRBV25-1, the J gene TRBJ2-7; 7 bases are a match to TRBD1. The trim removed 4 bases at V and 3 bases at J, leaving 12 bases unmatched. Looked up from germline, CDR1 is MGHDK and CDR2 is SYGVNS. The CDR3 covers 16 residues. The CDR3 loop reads CASSGEGYRGGYEQYF. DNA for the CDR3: TGTGCCAGCAGTGGGGAAGGCTACAGGGGTGGCTACGAGCAGTACTTC.

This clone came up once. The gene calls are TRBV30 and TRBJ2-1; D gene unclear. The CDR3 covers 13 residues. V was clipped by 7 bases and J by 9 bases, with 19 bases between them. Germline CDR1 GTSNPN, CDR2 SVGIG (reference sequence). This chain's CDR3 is CASRAEVNGEQFF. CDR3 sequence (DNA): TGTGCCTCTCGAGCCGAAGTTAATGGTGAGCAGTTCTTC. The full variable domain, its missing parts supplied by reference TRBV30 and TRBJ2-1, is SQTIHQWPATLVQPVGSPLSLECTVEGTSNPNLYWYRQAAGRGLQLLFYSVGIGQISSEVPQNLSASRPQDRQFILSSKKLLLSDSGFYLCASRAEVNGEQFFGPGTRLTVL.

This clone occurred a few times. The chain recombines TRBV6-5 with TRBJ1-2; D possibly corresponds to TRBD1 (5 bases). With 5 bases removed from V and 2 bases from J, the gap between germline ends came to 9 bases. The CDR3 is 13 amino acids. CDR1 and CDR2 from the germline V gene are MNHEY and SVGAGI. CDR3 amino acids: CASSRQRNYGYTF. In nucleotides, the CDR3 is TGTGCCAGCAGTAGACAGCGAAACTATGGCTACACCTTC.

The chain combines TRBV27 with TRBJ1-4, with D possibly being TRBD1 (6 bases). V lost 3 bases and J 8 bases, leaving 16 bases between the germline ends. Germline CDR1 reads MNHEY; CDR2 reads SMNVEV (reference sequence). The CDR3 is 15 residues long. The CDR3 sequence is CASSFTGISGEKLFF. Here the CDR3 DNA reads TGTGCCAGCAGTTTTACAGGGATCTCGGGGGAAAAACTGTTTTTT.

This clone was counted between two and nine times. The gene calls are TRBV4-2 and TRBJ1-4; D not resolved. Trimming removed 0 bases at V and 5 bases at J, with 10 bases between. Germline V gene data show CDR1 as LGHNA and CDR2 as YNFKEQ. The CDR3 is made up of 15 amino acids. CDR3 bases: TGTGCCAGCAGCCAAGATTCAGTGGGGAATGAAAAACTGTTTTTT. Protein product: CASSQDSVGNEKLFF.

CDR3 protein: CASSIDSGGYGEQYF. DNA for the CDR3: TGTGCCAGTAGTATTGATTCGGGAGGATATGGCGAGCAGTACTTC. This chain uses TRBV19 with TRBJ2-7, with 7 bases identical to TRBD2. The CDR3 consists of 15 residues. CDR1 and CDR2 from the germline V gene are LNHDA and SQIVND (reference sequence). V was clipped by 3 bases and J by 6 bases; unmatched bases: 11.

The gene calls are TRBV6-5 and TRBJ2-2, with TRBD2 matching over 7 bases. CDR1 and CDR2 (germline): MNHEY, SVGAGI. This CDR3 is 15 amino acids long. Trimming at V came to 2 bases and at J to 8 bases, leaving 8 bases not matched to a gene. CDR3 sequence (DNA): TGTGCCAGCAGTTACCGGGCGAGCGGGACGGGGGAGCTGTTTTTT. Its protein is CASSYRASGTGELFF.

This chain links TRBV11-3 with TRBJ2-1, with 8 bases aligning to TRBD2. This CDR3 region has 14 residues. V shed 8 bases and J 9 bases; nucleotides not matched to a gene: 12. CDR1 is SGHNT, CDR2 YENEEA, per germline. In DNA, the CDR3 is TGTGCCAGCGCTGACGGGACTAGGGATGGTGAGCAGTTCTTC. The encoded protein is CASADGTRDGEQFF.

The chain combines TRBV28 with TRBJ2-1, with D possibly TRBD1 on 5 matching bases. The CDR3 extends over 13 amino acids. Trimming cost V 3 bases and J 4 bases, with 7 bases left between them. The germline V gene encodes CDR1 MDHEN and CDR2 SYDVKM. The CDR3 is CASSLGRYNEQFF. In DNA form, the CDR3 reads TGTGCCAGCAGTTTGGGGCGGTACAATGAGCAGTTCTTC.

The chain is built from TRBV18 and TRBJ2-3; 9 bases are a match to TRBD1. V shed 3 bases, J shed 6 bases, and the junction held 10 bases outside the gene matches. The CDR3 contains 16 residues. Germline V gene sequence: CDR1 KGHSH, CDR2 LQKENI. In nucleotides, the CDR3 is TGTGCCAGCTCACCTCAACAGGGGGCGGGATTTGATACGCAGTATTTT. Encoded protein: CASSPQQGAGFDTQYF.

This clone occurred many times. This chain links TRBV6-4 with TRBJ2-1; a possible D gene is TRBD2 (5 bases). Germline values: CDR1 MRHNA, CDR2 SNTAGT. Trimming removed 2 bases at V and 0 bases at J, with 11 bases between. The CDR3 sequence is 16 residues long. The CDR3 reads CASSDQTAGSYNEQFF. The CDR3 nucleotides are TGTGCCAGCAGTGACCAGACGGCGGGCTCCTACAATGAGCAGTTCTTC.

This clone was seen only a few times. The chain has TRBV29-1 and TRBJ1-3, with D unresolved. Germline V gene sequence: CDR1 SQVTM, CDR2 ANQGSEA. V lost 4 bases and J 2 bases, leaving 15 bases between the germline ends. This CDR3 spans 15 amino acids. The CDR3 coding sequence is TGCAGCGTTGTCTATCCCGGGCATCCTGGAAACACCATATATTTT. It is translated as CSVVYPGHPGNTIYF.

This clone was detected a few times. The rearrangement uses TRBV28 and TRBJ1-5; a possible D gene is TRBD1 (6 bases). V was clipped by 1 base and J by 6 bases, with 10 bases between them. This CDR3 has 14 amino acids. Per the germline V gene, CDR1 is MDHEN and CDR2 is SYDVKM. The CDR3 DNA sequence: TGTGCCAGCAGTTTATTAGGGGGAGGTCAGCCCCAGCATTTT. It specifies CASSLLGGGQPQHF.

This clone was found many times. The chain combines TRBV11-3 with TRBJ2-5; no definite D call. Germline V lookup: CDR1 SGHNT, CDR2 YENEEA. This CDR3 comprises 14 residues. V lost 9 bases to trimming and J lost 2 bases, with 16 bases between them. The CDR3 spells CASREVAPQETQYF. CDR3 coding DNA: TGTGCCAGTAGAGAAGTGGCCCCACAAGAGACCCAGTACTTC.

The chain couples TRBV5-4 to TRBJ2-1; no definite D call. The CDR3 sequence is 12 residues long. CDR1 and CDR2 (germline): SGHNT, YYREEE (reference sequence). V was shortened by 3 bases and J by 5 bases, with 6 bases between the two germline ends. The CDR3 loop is CASSSADNEQFF. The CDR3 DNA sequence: TGTGCCAGCAGCTCCGCGGACAATGAGCAGTTCTTC.

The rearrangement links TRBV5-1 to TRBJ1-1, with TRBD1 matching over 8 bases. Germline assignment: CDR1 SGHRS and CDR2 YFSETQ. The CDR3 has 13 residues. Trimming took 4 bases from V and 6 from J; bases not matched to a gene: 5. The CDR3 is CASSPTGAAEAFF. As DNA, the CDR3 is TGCGCCAGCAGCCCGACAGGGGCGGCTGAAGCTTTCTTT.

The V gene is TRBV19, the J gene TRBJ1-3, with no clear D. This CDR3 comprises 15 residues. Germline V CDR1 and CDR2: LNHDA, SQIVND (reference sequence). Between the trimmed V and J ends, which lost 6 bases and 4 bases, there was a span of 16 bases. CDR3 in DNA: TGTGCCAGTAGCACCGCTGGGATTTTCGGAAACACCATATATTTT. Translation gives CASSTAGIFGNTIYF.

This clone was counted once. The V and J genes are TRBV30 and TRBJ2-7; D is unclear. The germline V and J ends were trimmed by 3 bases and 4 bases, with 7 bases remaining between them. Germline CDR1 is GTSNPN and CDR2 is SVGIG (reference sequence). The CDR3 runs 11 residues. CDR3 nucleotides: TGTGCCTGGAGCGGCAAATACGAGCAGTACTTC. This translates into CAWSGKYEQYF.

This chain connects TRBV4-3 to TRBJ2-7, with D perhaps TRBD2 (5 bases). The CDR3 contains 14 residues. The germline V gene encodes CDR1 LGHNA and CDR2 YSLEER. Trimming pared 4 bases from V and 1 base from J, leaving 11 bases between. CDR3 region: CASSLQRISYEQYF. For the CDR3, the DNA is TGCGCCAGCAGCCTCCAGCGGATATCCTACGAGCAGTACTTC.

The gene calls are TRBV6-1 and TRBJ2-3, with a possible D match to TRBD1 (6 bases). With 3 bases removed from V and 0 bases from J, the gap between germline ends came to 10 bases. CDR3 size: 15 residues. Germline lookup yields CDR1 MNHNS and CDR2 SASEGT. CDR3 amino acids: CASSDLTGSTDTQYF. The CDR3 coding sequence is TGTGCCAGCAGTGATTTGACAGGAAGCACAGATACGCAGTATTTT.

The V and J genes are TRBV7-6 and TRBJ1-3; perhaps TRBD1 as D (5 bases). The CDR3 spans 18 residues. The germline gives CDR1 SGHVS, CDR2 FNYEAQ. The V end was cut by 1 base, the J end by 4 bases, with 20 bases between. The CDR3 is CASSLGGHLPPLGNTIYF. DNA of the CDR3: TGTGCCAGCAGCTTAGGCGGACACTTACCCCCACTGGGAAACACCATATATTTT.